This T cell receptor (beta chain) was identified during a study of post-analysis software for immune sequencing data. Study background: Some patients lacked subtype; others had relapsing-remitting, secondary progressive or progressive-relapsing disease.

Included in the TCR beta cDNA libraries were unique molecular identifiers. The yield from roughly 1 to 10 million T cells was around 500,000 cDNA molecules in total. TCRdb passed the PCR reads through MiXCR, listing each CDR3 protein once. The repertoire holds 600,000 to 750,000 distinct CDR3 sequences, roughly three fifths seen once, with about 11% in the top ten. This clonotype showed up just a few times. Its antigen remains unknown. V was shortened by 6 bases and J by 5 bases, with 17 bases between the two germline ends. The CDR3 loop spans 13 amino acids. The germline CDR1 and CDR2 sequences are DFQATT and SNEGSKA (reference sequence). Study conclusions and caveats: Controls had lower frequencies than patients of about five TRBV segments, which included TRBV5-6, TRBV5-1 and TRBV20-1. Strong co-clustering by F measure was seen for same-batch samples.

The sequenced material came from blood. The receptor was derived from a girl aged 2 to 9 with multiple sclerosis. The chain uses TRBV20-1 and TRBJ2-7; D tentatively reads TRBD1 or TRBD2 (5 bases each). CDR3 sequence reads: CSAPWGSVDEQYF. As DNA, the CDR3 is TGCAGTGCCCCTTGGGGGAGCGTCGACGAGCAGTACTTC.